This is a list of T cell receptor beta chains from one sample in a study of T cells after yellow fever vaccination. From the 5' RACE reads, TCRdb called clonotypes with MiXCR, one entry per CDR3 protein. Of a few hundred thousand distinct CDR3 sequences detected, 3.6% appear once; the ten largest clones hold around 22%. The starting material was PBMCs, obtained on the day of the yellow fever booster vaccination. The receptors stem from a man aged 18-30 years who received the YFV17D yellow fever vaccine. Each CDR3 is given with its conserved first and last residue. The order of the fields is V gene, J gene, CDR3 length, D gene, CDR3 protein. D genes are given only for firm matches.

V gene: TRBV7-9
J gene: TRBJ2-7
CDR3 length: 15
D gene: TRBD1
CDR3 protein: CASSLRQGATYEQYF

V gene: TRBV20-1
J gene: TRBJ1-6
CDR3 length: 15
D gene: .
CDR3 protein: CSASAEGAYNSPLHF

V gene: TRBV5-1
J gene: TRBJ2-1
CDR3 length: 13
D gene: .
CDR3 protein: CASSKSSYNEQFF

V gene: TRBV12-5
J gene: TRBJ2-7
CDR3 length: 12
D gene: .
CDR3 protein: CASGHGGYEQYF

V gene: TRBV5-8
J gene: TRBJ1-2
CDR3 length: 13
D gene: .
CDR3 protein: CASSLLVNYGYTF

V gene: TRBV25-1
J gene: TRBJ2-5
CDR3 length: 13
D gene: TRBD2
CDR3 protein: CATSGTGGKTQYF

V gene: TRBV5-4
J gene: TRBJ1-2
CDR3 length: 15
D gene: .
CDR3 protein: CASSPPTGSGYGYTF

V gene: TRBV5-4
J gene: TRBJ2-5
CDR3 length: 14
D gene: TRBD2
CDR3 protein: CASSLGGAEETQYF

V gene: TRBV7-9
J gene: TRBJ1-2
CDR3 length: 14
D gene: .
CDR3 protein: CASSYPVGVGGYTF

V gene: TRBV4-3
J gene: TRBJ1-3
CDR3 length: 15
D gene: TRBD1
CDR3 protein: CASSQVKGAKNTIYF

V gene: TRBV4-3
J gene: TRBJ2-2
CDR3 length: 14
D gene: .
CDR3 protein: CASGSGVNTGELFF

V gene: TRBV30
J gene: TRBJ2-3
CDR3 length: 14
D gene: .
CDR3 protein: CAWGTGTSTDTQYF

V gene: TRBV7-8
J gene: TRBJ1-2
CDR3 length: 16
D gene: TRBD1
CDR3 protein: CASSLDAAGGYPGYTF

V gene: TRBV6-5
J gene: TRBJ2-7
CDR3 length: 14
D gene: .
CDR3 protein: CASSYKGAYYEQYF

V gene: TRBV11-2
J gene: TRBJ2-1
CDR3 length: 13
D gene: .
CDR3 protein: CASSRGAYSEQFF

V gene: TRBV5-1
J gene: TRBJ2-2
CDR3 length: 14
D gene: .
CDR3 protein: CASSLPRNTGELFF

V gene: TRBV7-3
J gene: TRBJ2-2
CDR3 length: 14
D gene: .
CDR3 protein: CASSSGGWGGELFF

V gene: TRBV7-2
J gene: TRBJ2-2
CDR3 length: 16
D gene: .
CDR3 protein: CASSLSALSSTGELFF

V gene: TRBV7-2
J gene: TRBJ2-3
CDR3 length: 14
D gene: TRBD2
CDR3 protein: CASSSGLVVDTQYF

V gene: TRBV5-5
J gene: TRBJ2-3
CDR3 length: 14
D gene: .
CDR3 protein: CASSLAVATDTQYF

V gene: TRBV5-1
J gene: TRBJ2-5
CDR3 length: 14
D gene: .
CDR3 protein: CASSLVDGQETQYF

V gene: TRBV25-1
J gene: TRBJ2-3
CDR3 length: 17
D gene: .
CDR3 protein: CASSEPTGQSSTDTQYF

V gene: TRBV15
J gene: TRBJ2-5
CDR3 length: 15
D gene: TRBD2
CDR3 protein: CATSRPAGGHETQYF

V gene: TRBV12-3/TRBV12-4
J gene: TRBJ1-5
CDR3 length: 15
D gene: TRBD1
CDR3 protein: CASRGQGASNQPQHF

V gene: TRBV19
J gene: TRBJ2-1
CDR3 length: 15
D gene: TRBD2
CDR3 protein: CASSWGGRSYNEQFF

V gene: TRBV5-1
J gene: TRBJ2-3
CDR3 length: 12
D gene: .
CDR3 protein: CASSTDRDTQYF

V gene: TRBV2
J gene: TRBJ2-1
CDR3 length: 16
D gene: TRBD1
CDR3 protein: CASSGQGQGLYNEQFF

V gene: TRBV19
J gene: TRBJ2-3
CDR3 length: 15
D gene: TRBD1
CDR3 protein: CASSFTGTGTDTQYF

V gene: TRBV7-2
J gene: TRBJ2-5
CDR3 length: 13
D gene: TRBD1
CDR3 protein: CASRDREDKTQYF

V gene: TRBV5-1
J gene: TRBJ2-1
CDR3 length: 16
D gene: .
CDR3 protein: CASSLAGNPSYNEQFF

V gene: TRBV5-1
J gene: TRBJ2-3
CDR3 length: 18
D gene: .
CDR3 protein: CASSLAPRGAAGADTQYF

V gene: TRBV20-1
J gene: TRBJ2-3
CDR3 length: 13
D gene: .
CDR3 protein: CSARLVGGDTQYF

V gene: TRBV29-1
J gene: TRBJ2-5
CDR3 length: 13
D gene: TRBD1
CDR3 protein: CSVQGVGGETQYF

V gene: TRBV2
J gene: TRBJ2-3
CDR3 length: 13
D gene: .
CDR3 protein: CASILEGSDTQYF

V gene: TRBV3-1
J gene: TRBJ2-2
CDR3 length: 16
D gene: TRBD2
CDR3 protein: CASGASGGGGTGELFF

V gene: TRBV12-5
J gene: TRBJ2-1
CDR3 length: 16
D gene: TRBD2
CDR3 protein: CASGPPLAGVRSEQFF

V gene: TRBV20-1
J gene: TRBJ2-1
CDR3 length: 11
D gene: .
CDR3 protein: CSARGRVQQFF

V gene: TRBV7-7
J gene: TRBJ2-1
CDR3 length: 13
D gene: TRBD1
CDR3 protein: CARSFWTGGEQFF

V gene: TRBV5-1
J gene: TRBJ2-5
CDR3 length: 15
D gene: TRBD1
CDR3 protein: CASSLAEGAKETQYF

V gene: TRBV29-1
J gene: TRBJ2-1
CDR3 length: 10
D gene: .
CDR3 protein: CSASYNEQFF

V gene: TRBV4-3
J gene: TRBJ1-4
CDR3 length: 15
D gene: .
CDR3 protein: CASSQGEGVDEKLFF

V gene: TRBV25-1
J gene: TRBJ1-5
CDR3 length: 14
D gene: .
CDR3 protein: CASSEYTDFQPQHF

V gene: TRBV29-1
J gene: TRBJ2-5
CDR3 length: 14
D gene: TRBD1
CDR3 protein: CSVGGTGVLETQYF

V gene: TRBV6-5
J gene: TRBJ2-1
CDR3 length: 13
D gene: TRBD2
CDR3 protein: CASSPGTNNEQFF

V gene: TRBV5-1
J gene: TRBJ1-1
CDR3 length: 15
D gene: .
CDR3 protein: CASSLANGEVTEAFF

V gene: TRBV24-1
J gene: TRBJ2-2
CDR3 length: 15
D gene: .
CDR3 protein: CATSVGRGGIGELFF

V gene: TRBV7-9
J gene: TRBJ2-7
CDR3 length: 17
D gene: TRBD2
CDR3 protein: CASSARGGGTGAYEQYF

V gene: TRBV6-2/TRBV6-3
J gene: TRBJ2-3
CDR3 length: 18
D gene: .
CDR3 protein: CASNYPAGLPRRRDTQYF